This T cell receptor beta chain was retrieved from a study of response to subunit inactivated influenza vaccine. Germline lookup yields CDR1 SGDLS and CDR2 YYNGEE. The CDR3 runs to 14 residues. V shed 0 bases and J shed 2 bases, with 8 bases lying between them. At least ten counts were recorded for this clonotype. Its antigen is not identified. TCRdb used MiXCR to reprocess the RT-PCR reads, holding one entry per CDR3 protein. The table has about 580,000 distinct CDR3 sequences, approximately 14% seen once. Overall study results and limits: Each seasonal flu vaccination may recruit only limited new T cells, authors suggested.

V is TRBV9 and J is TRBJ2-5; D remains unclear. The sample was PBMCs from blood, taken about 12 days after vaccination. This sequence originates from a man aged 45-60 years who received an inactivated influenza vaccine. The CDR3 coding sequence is TGTGCCAGCAGCGTAGGGGTGGGGCAAGAGACCCAGTACTTC. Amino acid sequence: CASSVGVGQETQYF.